The 20 T cell receptor beta chains below were found in one sample sequenced in a study of beta chain features in type 1 diabetes. Study results and limitations: People with Type 1 diabetes carried modestly yet significantly shorter TCRB CDR3s in all four CD4+ subsets.

These receptors are not linked to any known antigen. Expressed TCRB transcripts were sequenced after all isolated RNA was converted to cDNA. The method was immunoSEQ multiplex PCR; TCRdb's version includes in-frame clones alone and lacks a portion of them. The sample lists more than 120,000 clones; about an eighth were seen once. The sequencing sample was made of central memory CD4+ T cells from blood. These receptors were taken from a man aged 18 to 30 with type 1 diabetes.

This clone came up a few times. The chain employs TRBV5-1 and TRBJ2-3, with 8 bases identical to TRBD2. The CDR3 length is 15 residues. CDR1 SGHRS and CDR2 YFSETQ come from the germline V gene. The V gene end was trimmed by 0 bases and the J gene end by 6 bases; junction bases not matched to a gene: 6. For the CDR3, the DNA is TGCGCCAGCAGCTTGGATGCGGGGGGCCCGGATACGCAGTATTTT. It encodes CASSLDAGGPDTQYF.

This clone has just a few counts. The V call is TRBV11-2, the J call TRBJ2-7, with a tentative D call TRBD1 (6 bases). CDR1 and CDR2 from the germline V gene are SGHAT and FQNNGV. CDR3 length: 14 amino acids. Trimming left V 0 bases short and J 6 bases short, with 12 bases between. Written as DNA, the CDR3 is TGTGCCAGCAGCTTAGAATACAGGGTGAGCGAGCAGTACTTC. Translating gives CASSLEYRVSEQYF.

The chain carries TRBV2 and TRBJ1-1, with 7 bases that match TRBD1. Germline CDR1 and CDR2: SNHLY and FYNNEI. Trimming at V came to 7 bases and at J to 4 bases, leaving 6 bases not matched to a gene. The CDR3 runs to 13 residues. CDR3 loop: CASKGQTLTEAFF. CDR3 DNA sequence: TGTGCCAGCAAGGGACAGACTCTCACTGAAGCTTTCTTT.

The J gene is TRBJ1-5, the V gene TRBV27; D not resolved. The ends were cut back, 6 bases at V and 5 bases at J, with 17 bases in the middle. This CDR3 has 15 amino acids. The germline gives CDR1 MNHEY, CDR2 SMNVEV (reference sequence). The CDR3 protein is CASSRAASGDQPQHF. Written as DNA, the CDR3 is TGTGCCAGCAGCCGCGCGGCATCGGGCGATCAGCCCCAGCATTTT.

This clone has just a few counts. The chain joins TRBV28 to TRBJ2-7; 9 bases line up with TRBD1. CDR1 MDHEN and CDR2 SYDVKM come from the germline V gene. The CDR3 loop spans 14 amino acids. Trimming at V came to 5 bases and at J to 0 bases, leaving 2 bases not matched to a gene. This chain's CDR3 is CASSGTGNSYEQYF. The CDR3 region has the DNA TGTGCCAGCAGTGGGACAGGGAACTCCTACGAGCAGTACTTC.

This chain joins TRBV9 and TRBJ2-3; TRBD2 aligns across 11 bases. Germline values: CDR1 SGDLS, CDR2 YYNGEE. This CDR3 spans 16 amino acids. V lost 4 bases, J lost 2 bases, and 6 bases stayed unmatched. CDR3 amino acids: CASSLGTSGYTDTQYF. CDR3 DNA: TGTGCCAGCAGCCTCGGGACTAGCGGTTACACAGATACGCAGTATTTT.

This clone was picked up a small number of times. CDR3 protein: CATQGPVGETQYF. Here the CDR3 DNA reads TGCGCCACCCAGGGGCCAGTGGGAGAGACCCAGTACTTC. The chain uses TRBV5-1 and TRBJ2-5; maybe TRBD1 (6 bases). Germline V lookup: CDR1 SGHRS, CDR2 YFSETQ. The V and J ends lost 9 bases and 4 bases respectively, with 16 bases between them. This CDR3 contains 13 residues.

Only a few counts were recorded for this clone. V usage is TRBV25-1 and J usage is TRBJ2-7, with D unresolved. The CDR3 has 14 amino acids. From germline, CDR1 is MGHDK and CDR2 SYGVNS. With 0 bases removed from V and 0 bases from J, the gap between germline ends came to 6 bases. Written as DNA, the CDR3 is TGTGCCAGCAGTGAATACAGTAGCTCCTACGAGCAGTACTTC. Amino acid sequence: CASSEYSSSYEQYF.

This clone was counted between two and nine times. This chain uses TRBV28 with TRBJ1-6; 9 nucleotides agree with TRBD1. Germline CDR1 and CDR2: MDHEN and SYDVKM. With 6 bases clipped from V and 9 bases from J, the junction kept 3 bases outside the gene matches. The CDR3 has 13 amino acids. The CDR3 reads CASSTGGSSPLHF. The CDR3 region has the DNA TGTGCCAGCAGCACAGGGGGCAGTTCACCCCTCCACTTT.

This clone was found a few times. V gene TRBV6-5 combines with J gene TRBJ2-5; 7 bases align to TRBD1. The CDR3 extends over 16 amino acids. Trimming took 2 bases from V and 2 from J; bases not matched to a gene: 8. The germline V gene encodes CDR1 MNHEY and CDR2 SVGAGI. The CDR3 DNA sequence: TGTGCCAGCAGTTACGACAGGGATTGTCCTCAAGAGACCCAGTACTTC. Protein product: CASSYDRDCPQETQYF.

V gene TRBV4-1 combines with J gene TRBJ2-5; 10 positions agree with TRBD2. V was pared by 0 bases and J by 4 bases, with 11 bases of the junction left unmatched. Germline values: CDR1 MGHRA, CDR2 YSYEKL. This CDR3 has 18 residues. The CDR3 coding sequence is TGCGCCAGCAGCCAAGAACCCCCTCTAGCGGGGGCCCCAGAGACCCAGTACTTC. It codes for CASSQEPPLAGAPETQYF.

This clone has more than one count but fewer than ten. DNA of the CDR3: TGTGCCAGCAGTGCGGGACACCCGAACACTGAAGCTTTCTTT. Residues: CASSAGHPNTEAFF. The V and J genes are TRBV25-1 and TRBJ1-1, with a possible D match to TRBD1 (6 bases). The CDR3 runs 14 residues. Between the trimmed V and J ends, which lost 4 bases and 1 base, there was a span of 10 bases. CDR1 and CDR2 from the germline V gene are MGHDK and SYGVNS.

CDR3 residues: CAMQGGNTEAFF. The CDR3 coding sequence is TGTGCCATGCAGGGAGGGAACACTGAAGCTTTCTTT. This chain joins TRBV28 and TRBJ1-1, with TRBD1 as a possible D gene (5 bases). CDR1 is MDHEN, CDR2 SYDVKM, per germline. V dropped 10 bases and J dropped 1 base, with 10 bases sitting between them. The CDR3 loop spans 12 amino acids.

This chain links TRBV19 with TRBJ1-2, with a possible D match to TRBD1 (6 bases). CDR3 length: 14 amino acids. V was pared by 8 bases and J by 2 bases, with 15 bases between. Germline V gene sequence: CDR1 LNHDA, CDR2 SQIVND (reference sequence). The CDR3 sequence: CASAPTGQNYGYTF. CDR3 bases: TGTGCCAGTGCTCCCACAGGGCAGAACTATGGCTACACCTTC.

This chain links TRBV5-6 with TRBJ2-5; D is uncertain. Germline loops: CDR1 SGHDT, CDR2 YYEEEE. The length of the CDR3 is 14 residues. V was clipped by 2 bases and J by 2 bases, with 10 bases between them. This CDR3 reads CASSFGIPQETQYF. Here the CDR3 DNA reads TGTGCCAGCAGCTTTGGGATACCGCAAGAGACCCAGTACTTC.

There are a few counts of this clone. The J gene is TRBJ2-7, the V gene TRBV2; D is unresolved. This CDR3 comprises 12 residues. The germline V and J ends were trimmed by 2 bases and 7 bases, with 9 bases remaining between them. Germline-derived CDR1 and CDR2 are SNHLY and FYNNEI. The CDR3 here is CASSENGGEQYF. CDR3 DNA: TGTGCCAGCAGTGAAAACGGCGGAGAGCAGTACTTC.

The chain links TRBV2 to TRBJ1-4, with unresolved D. The CDR3 is 12 residues long. Germline V CDR1 and CDR2: SNHLY, FYNNEI. V lost 6 bases and J 7 bases, leaving 9 bases between the germline ends. The CDR3 loop reads CASRAEAEKLFF. CDR3 DNA sequence: TGTGCCAGCAGGGCGGAGGCTGAAAAACTGTTTTTT.

The rearrangement joins TRBV5-1 to TRBJ2-3; D is perhaps TRBD1 or TRBD2 (5 bases each). This CDR3 is 15 amino acids long. V lost 1 base and J 1 base, leaving 10 bases between the germline ends. The germline CDR1 and CDR2 sequences are SGHRS and YFSETQ. CDR3 nucleotides: TGCGCCAGCAGCTTGCGGGACGGCGGCACAGATACGCAGTATTTT. Translating it yields CASSLRDGGTDTQYF.

The rearrangement uses TRBV4-1 and TRBJ2-3; a weak D match, TRBD2 (5 bases). The CDR3 length is 18 residues. Deletions cut 0 bases from V and 0 bases from J, with 16 bases between. Germline lookup yields CDR1 MGHRA and CDR2 YSYEKL. The CDR3 is CASSQDRASRASTDTQYF. The CDR3 DNA follows: TGCGCCAGCAGCCAAGATCGGGCTAGCCGGGCTAGCACAGATACGCAGTATTTT.

This clone has just a few counts. The V and J genes are TRBV5-6 and TRBJ1-1; D unresolved. CDR1 is SGHDT and CDR2 is YYEEEE in the germline V gene. The V gene lost 4 bases and the J gene lost 11 bases, with 15 bases spanning the gap. This CDR3 region has 12 residues. The CDR3, as DNA: TGTGCCAGCAGCCAGGCAGGTCTTGGGGCTTTCTTT. Residues: CASSQAGLGAFF. The whole variable domain, remainder taken from reference TRBV5-6 and TRBJ1-1, is DAGVTQSPTHLIKTRGQQVTLRCSPKSGHDTVSWYQQALGQGPQFIFQYYEEEERQRGNFPDRFSGHQFPNYSSELNVNALLLGDSALYLCASSQAGLGAFFGQGTRLTVV.